A selection of T cell receptor beta chains follows, all from one sample in a study of T cells after yellow fever vaccination. Each CDR3 protein gets one entry after TCRdb re-called the 5' RACE reads with MiXCR. The table records 250,000 to 350,000 distinct CDR3 sequences, approximately 10% of them present only once. The material sequenced was CD4+ T cells sorted from PBMCs, taken 5 days after the yellow fever booster vaccination. The receptors were sampled from a man between 18 and 35 years old who received the YFV17D yellow fever vaccine. Both conserved end residues are part of each CDR3. The order of the fields is clone size, J gene, V gene, D gene, CDR3 length, CDR3 protein, CDR3 DNA. The D gene is left open where the match is weak. The size entry is marked missing in some rows and otherwise reads once, few, many or a size class.

>NA|TRBJ2-7|TRBV18|NA|13
CASSQNSVYEQYF
TGTGCCAGCTCACAGAACTCTGTCTACGAGCAGTACTTC
>many|TRBJ2-7|TRBV24-1|NA|16
CATSDPGRQSSYEQYF
TGTGCCACCAGTGACCCGGGACGCCAGAGCTCCTACGAGCAGTACTTC
>NA|TRBJ1-5|TRBV4-3|NA|15
CASSQEVTAMQPQHF
TGCGCCAGCAGCCAAGAGGTTACAGCCATGCAGCCCCAGCATTTT
>NA|TRBJ2-7|TRBV2|NA|13
CASSVQVWGEQYF
TGTGCCAGCAGTGTACAGGTCTGGGGCGAGCAGTACTTC
>few|TRBJ1-5|TRBV7-2|TRBD1|16
CASSFSAGGNNQPQHF
TGTGCCAGCAGCTTCTCCGCAGGGGGTAACAATCAGCCCCAGCATTTT
>NA|TRBJ1-2|TRBV24-1|TRBD1|15
CATSPTGEIGRGYTF
TGTGCCACCAGTCCTACAGGGGAGATCGGCCGCGGCTACACCTTC
>NA|TRBJ1-5|TRBV7-7|NA|13
CASSPGADQPQHF
TGTGCCAGCAGCCCCGGGGCTGATCAGCCCCAGCATTTT
>many|TRBJ1-1|TRBV7-9|NA|13
CASSLYGYTEAFF
TGTGCCAGCAGCTTATATGGGTACACTGAAGCTTTCTTT
>many|TRBJ2-7|TRBV28|TRBD1|16
CASSSVDRGPRGEQYF
TGTGCCAGCAGTTCGGTCGACAGGGGTCCGCGGGGCGAGCAGTACTTC
>few|TRBJ1-2|TRBV2|NA|16
CASSEVGTRVPYGYTF
TGTGCCAGCAGTGAAGTCGGGACACGGGTTCCCTATGGCTACACCTTC
>NA|TRBJ2-3|TRBV5-1|NA|16
CASSPELDSNTDTQYF
TGCGCCAGCAGCCCCGAACTGGACAGTAACACAGATACGCAGTATTTT
>few|TRBJ2-2|TRBV10-3|NA|14
CAMGRAANTGELFF
TGTGCCATGGGGCGGGCAGCGAACACCGGGGAGCTGTTTTTT
>many|TRBJ2-7|TRBV5-1|TRBD2|14
CASSLISGGYEQYF
TGCGCCAGCAGCTTGATTAGCGGGGGCTACGAGCAGTACTTC
>NA|TRBJ1-2|TRBV12-3/TRBV12-4|NA|14
CASSEARGRPSYTF
TGTGCCAGCAGTGAGGCCAGGGGCCGTCCCAGCTACACCTTC
>NA|TRBJ2-3|TRBV6-5|NA|16
CASSRTQTPSTDTQYF
TGTGCCAGCAGCAGAACACAAACGCCTAGCACAGATACGCAGTATTTT
>few|TRBJ2-1|TRBV5-1|NA|15
CASSLGTETYNEQFF
TGCGCCAGCAGCTTGGGGACAGAGACCTACAATGAGCAGTTCTTC
>few|TRBJ1-5|TRBV7-9|NA|13
CASSLIQDQPQHF
TGTGCCAGCAGCTTGATCCAGGATCAGCCCCAGCATTTT
>many|TRBJ1-1|TRBV5-1|NA|15
CASSSGNTVNTEAFF
TGCGCCAGCAGTAGCGGGAATACCGTGAACACTGAAGCTTTCTTT
>many|TRBJ2-2|TRBV20-1|TRBD1|15
CSARGQGSFSGELFF
TGCAGTGCTAGAGGACAGGGGAGTTTTTCCGGGGAGCTGTTTTTT
>few|TRBJ2-1|TRBV9|NA|14
CASSVGWAYNEQFF
TGTGCCAGCAGCGTAGGGTGGGCCTACAATGAGCAGTTCTTC
>few|TRBJ2-1|TRBV18|TRBD2|15
CASSSTSGGNNEQFF
TGTGCCAGCTCCTCGACTAGCGGGGGGAACAATGAGCAGTTCTTC
>few|TRBJ2-5|TRBV12-3/TRBV12-4|TRBD2|16
CASSRLAGGLWETQYF
TGTGCCAGCAGCAGACTAGCGGGGGGACTATGGGAGACCCAGTACTTC
>few|TRBJ1-2|TRBV5-1|TRBD1|16
CASSGTAQTLLYGYTF
TGCGCCAGCAGCGGGACAGCACAAACTTTACTCTATGGCTACACCTTC
>once|TRBJ2-6|TRBV6-5|TRBD1|17
CASSRDRASSGANVLTF
TGTGCCAGCAGCAGGGACAGGGCGAGCTCTGGGGCCAACGTCCTGACTTTC
>few|TRBJ1-5|TRBV19|TRBD1|12
CASSTQGGTQHF
TGTGCCAGTAGTACGCAGGGGGGGACCCAGCATTTT
>NA|TRBJ2-5|TRBV15|NA|15
CATSRGVGQRETQYF
TGTGCCACCAGCAGAGGGGTAGGACAGAGAGAGACCCAGTACTTC
>NA|TRBJ2-2|TRBV5-4|NA|19
CASSLGGIGGSQNTGELFF
TGTGCCAGCAGCTTGGGAGGTATTGGTGGCAGCCAGAACACCGGGGAGCTGTTTTTT
>NA|TRBJ2-2|TRBV10-2|NA|15
CASSEVGRVTGELFF
TGCGCCAGCAGTGAGGTGGGCAGGGTCACCGGGGAGCTGTTTTTT
>many|TRBJ1-4|TRBV5-1|NA|14
CASSLAMYGGELFF
TGCGCCAGCAGCTTGGCAATGTATGGGGGAGAACTGTTTTTT
>few|TRBJ1-1|TRBV12-3/TRBV12-4|NA|14
CASSFNRVGTEAFF
TGTGCCAGCAGTTTTAACAGGGTCGGCACTGAAGCTTTCTTT
>many|TRBJ2-7|TRBV18|TRBD1|16
CASSPPGQGGSYEQYF
TGTGCCAGCTCACCACCCGGACAGGGGGGGTCCTACGAGCAGTACTTC
>many|TRBJ1-6|TRBV5-1|NA|14
CASSLDGGNSPLHF
TGCGCCAGCAGCTTGGACGGAGGGAATTCACCCCTCCACTTT
>few|TRBJ2-5|TRBV20-1|TRBD2|14
CSAPPRRGGETQYF
TGCAGTGCTCCCCCCCGGCGGGGGGGGGAGACCCAGTACTTC
>many|TRBJ1-1|TRBV7-8|TRBD1|14
CASSLSGGYTEAFF
TGTGCCAGCAGCTTATCAGGGGGCTACACTGAAGCTTTCTTT
>few|TRBJ2-1|TRBV7-2|NA|12
CASSRGGGGQFF
TGTGCCAGCAGCCGTGGTGGGGGAGGGCAGTTCTTC
>many|TRBJ1-1|TRBV18|NA|13
CASSPRGNTEAFF
TGTGCCAGCTCACCACGAGGAAACACTGAAGCTTTCTTT
>many|TRBJ2-5|TRBV18|TRBD1|15
CASSPLGQGAETQYF
TGTGCCAGCTCACCACTAGGACAGGGGGCTGAGACCCAGTACTTC
>few|TRBJ2-6|TRBV12-3/TRBV12-4|TRBD1|18
CASTQDGTGSSGANVLTF
TGTGCCAGCACCCAGGACGGGACAGGGTCCTCTGGGGCCAACGTCCTGACTTTC
>many|TRBJ2-3|TRBV7-9|TRBD2|14
CASSQGLAADTQYF
TGTGCCAGCAGCCAGGGACTAGCTGCAGATACGCAGTATTTT
>NA|TRBJ1-3|TRBV20-1|NA|13
CSAARTAGNTIYF
TGCAGTGCTGCCCGGACAGCCGGAAACACCATATATTTT